This TCR beta chain stems from a study of T cell repertoires in cytomegalovirus infection. The wider study: CMV infection and matching HLA type were both indicated by public TCR beta signatures.

With regard to this clonotype: Its antigen is still unknown.

TCRdb reanalysed the reads using MiXCR and keeps one entry per CDR3 protein. Of approximately 770,000 distinct CDR3 sequences listed, around 29% are singletons. V shed 0 bases and J shed 3 bases, with 13 bases lying between them. Germline CDR1 is MNHNS and CDR2 is SASEGT. This CDR3 is built from 16 residues. The specimen was cultured CD8+ T cells from PBMCs, collected from culture after CMV antigen stimulation. The clonotype originates from a human donor in good health (CMV status not recorded). Some clones in this sample may be carry-over from other donors' samples. The rearrangement uses TRBV6-1 and TRBJ2-3; D call uncertain. CDR3: CASSEALWGSTDTQYF. The CDR3 nucleotides read TGTGCCAGCAGTGAAGCGCTATGGGGATCGACAGATACGCAGTATTTT.